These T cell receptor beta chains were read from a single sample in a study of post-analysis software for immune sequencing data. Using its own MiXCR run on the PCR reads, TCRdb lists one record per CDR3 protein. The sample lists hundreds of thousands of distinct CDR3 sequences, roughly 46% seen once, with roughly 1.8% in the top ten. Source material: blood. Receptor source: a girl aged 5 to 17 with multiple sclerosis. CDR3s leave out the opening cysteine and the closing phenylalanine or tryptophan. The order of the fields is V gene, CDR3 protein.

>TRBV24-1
ATSDRDGTDTQY
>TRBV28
ASSFRSVEQY
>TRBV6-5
ASSYSPKGLDTQY
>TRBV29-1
SVPTTGGDEQF
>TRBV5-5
ASSTAGASSPLH
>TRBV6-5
ASRWTGAAYEQY
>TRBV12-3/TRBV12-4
ASALGRETQY
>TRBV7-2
ASSTDDLAGDYLPDTQY
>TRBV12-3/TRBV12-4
ASSRIAVGGVDNEQF
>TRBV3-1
ASSQAGGTDTQY
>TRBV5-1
ASSGENIQY